Listed here is a single T cell receptor (beta chain). Antigen: not known. The data stem from a study of cytomegalovirus exposure and HLA in healthy donors. Study-wide points: Later on, an analysis showed TCR association rates differing by HLA locus, with DRB1 the most and HLA-C the fewest.

Trimming removed 4 bases from V and 5 bases from J; junction bases left unmatched: 4. Germline V gene sequence: CDR1 SGHTA, CDR2 FQGNSA. CDR3 length: 13 residues. Primers included in the PCR were 60 Vbeta and 13 Jbeta primers. Here immunoSEQ multiplex PCR was the method, and the copy in TCRdb shows in-frame clones only, minus some. This sample has fewer than 200,000 clones, with approximately 77% found just once. Participants comprised healthy donors of bone marrow. The sequence derives from a female donor in good health and CMV-seronegative. The chain recombines TRBV7-2 with TRBJ1-2; 7 bases line up with TRBD1. Sequenced sample: PBMCs. The CDR3 region is CASSWTGGYGYTF. CDR3 nucleotides: TGTGCCAGCAGCTGGACAGGAGGGTATGGCTACACCTTC.